This note documents a single T cell receptor (beta chain) sequence. What it recognizes is unknown. Primers included in the PCR were 60 Vbeta and 13 Jbeta primers. Here immunoSEQ multiplex PCR was the method, and the copy in TCRdb shows in-frame clones only, minus some. Of 90,000 to 120,000 clones listed, approximately 77% are singletons. The CDR3 length is 15 residues. Germline CDR1 is SNHLY and CDR2 is FYNNEI. Trimming left V 5 bases short and J 2 bases short, with 13 bases between. The sample originates from a study of cytomegalovirus exposure and HLA in healthy donors. General study results and limits: Common viral pathogens (according to a later analysis) appeared linked to several of the most significant clusters. Later on, an analysis tied roughly 17,000 TCR beta sequences to HLA alleles at 0.05 false discovery rate. In presence/absence analyses, roughly uniform sequencing depth across donors was assumed. The classifier was said to identify cytomegalovirus status with high specificity and sensitivity.

Sequenced sample: PBMCs. The rearrangement joins TRBV2 to TRBJ1-5, with no clear D. This receptor was obtained from a male donor in good health and CMV-seropositive. The CDR3 coding sequence is TGTGCCAGCAGTCCCCGGTCACAGCGCAATCAGCCCCAGCATTTT. Translation gives CASSPRSQRNQPQHF.